The rows below give T cell receptor beta chains drawn from one sample of a study of T-cell memory formation after mild COVID-19. TCRdb re-called the 5' RACE reads through MiXCR, storing one row per CDR3 protein. The sample holds about 500,000 distinct CDR3 sequences; roughly 22% are singletons and the top ten take around 13%. Sequencing was performed on PBMCs or a T cell subset sorted from them (not recorded which). The receptors shown here come from an adult woman who had mild COVID-19 (a few samples of this study predate the infection). Cell type and time point are not known. CDR3s include the opening cysteine and the closing phenylalanine or tryptophan. The D gene is left open where the match is weak. Some rows mark clone size as missing; the rest say once, few, many or name a class of expanded clone.

V gene,D gene,J gene,clone size,CDR3 DNA,CDR3 protein
TRBV23-1,-,TRBJ1-4,-,TGCGCCAGCAGTCAATCGACGTCTCTTCTTAGGAAAAAACTGTTTTTT,CASSQSTSLLRKKLFF
TRBV11-2,TRBD2,TRBJ2-7,-,TGTGCCAGCAGCCCCGAGGGGAGGGCCTCCTACGAGCAGTACTTC,CASSPEGRASYEQYF
TRBV5-1,TRBD1,TRBJ2-7,many,TGCGCCAGCAGCTCCTCACGGACAGGGCGCTACGAGCAGTACTTC,CASSSSRTGRYEQYF
TRBV27,-,TRBJ2-1,-,TGTGCCAGCAGTTCAAGGACAGTGTCCTACAATGAGCAGTTCTTC,CASSSRTVSYNEQFF
TRBV9,-,TRBJ2-7,few,TGTGCCAGCAGCGTAGAGGTGGCAGGGGAGCAGTACTTC,CASSVEVAGEQYF
TRBV7-9,-,TRBJ1-6,few,TGTGCCAGCAGCGAAGCCGGGCCATATAATTCACCCCTCCACTTT,CASSEAGPYNSPLHF
TRBV29-1,TRBD2,TRBJ2-1,-,TGCAGCGGCGGAACTAGCGGGGGGACAGACAATGAGCAGTTCTTC,CSGGTSGGTDNEQFF
TRBV18,TRBD1,TRBJ2-7,-,TGTGCCAGCTCATCGACAGGGGGTAACTACGAGCAGTACTTC,CASSSTGGNYEQYF
TRBV4-1,-,TRBJ2-7,few,TGCGCCAGCAGCCAAGCCGACAGCCAGGAGGGGGGTCGGTACTTC,CASSQADSQEGGRYF
TRBV7-9,TRBD2,TRBJ2-1,-,TGTGCCGTTAAGGCCAGCGGGGGGCCAGATAATGAGCAGTTCTTC,CAVKASGGPDNEQFF
TRBV7-9,TRBD1,TRBJ2-1,-,TGTGCCAGCAGCTTTGGACAGGGGGAAGGAGATGAGCAGTTCTTC,CASSFGQGEGDEQFF
TRBV29-1,-,TRBJ2-5,-,TGCAGCGCCGCTCGGGGGAAGGGAGGATGGGAGACCCAGTACTTC,CSAARGKGGWETQYF
TRBV11-2,TRBD2,TRBJ2-2,-,TGTGCCAGCAGCTTCCGCGGGGGGGACACCGGGGAGCTGTTTTTT,CASSFRGGDTGELFF
TRBV7-2,TRBD2,TRBJ2-1,-,TGTGCCAGCAGCCGAACGGCACTAGCGGGATTCTTCAATGAGCAGTTCTTC,CASSRTALAGFFNEQFF
TRBV5-6,-,TRBJ1-1,-,TGTGCCAGCAGCTTGTCGAACCCCCAGGGAAACACTGAAGCTTTCTTT,CASSLSNPQGNTEAFF
TRBV27,TRBD1,TRBJ1-2,few,TGTGCCAGCGGACAGGGCTTCAACTATGGCTACACCTTC,CASGQGFNYGYTF
TRBV9,TRBD1,TRBJ2-7,many,TGTGCCAGCAGCGCTACGGGACAGGGAAGGGGCGAGCAGTACTTC,CASSATGQGRGEQYF
TRBV5-5,TRBD1,TRBJ2-3,few,TGTGCCAGCAGCCCGACAGGGCGCACAGATACGCAGTATTTT,CASSPTGRTDTQYF
TRBV24-1,TRBD1,TRBJ1-5,once,TGTGCCACCAGTGACCCACGGACAGGGAGCAATCAGCCCCAGCATTTT,CATSDPRTGSNQPQHF
TRBV20-1,-,TRBJ2-5,-,TGCAGTGCTAACCCCTTTGGGGGACCCGGGGCCCAAGAGACCCAGTACTTC,CSANPFGGPGAQETQYF
TRBV24-1,-,TRBJ2-7,many,TGTGCCACCAGTGATTTCCCCAGGGACGGCTACGAGCAGTACTTC,CATSDFPRDGYEQYF
TRBV3-1,-,TRBJ1-2,few,TGTGCCAGCAGCCAAGCCGGACGTACTAGTGGTGAGACCTTC,CASSQAGRTSGETF
TRBV7-3,TRBD1,TRBJ2-1,few,TGTGCCAGCAGCTCGGGCCCGGACGGACAGGGGGCGGACAATGAGCAGTTCTTC,CASSSGPDGQGADNEQFF
TRBV6-1,TRBD1,TRBJ1-2,few,TGTGCCAGCAGTGAGACGGGACAGGGGGCACTCTCGGGTGGCTACACCTTC,CASSETGQGALSGGYTF
TRBV25-1,-,TRBJ2-3,-,TGTGCCAGCAGTCGGGGCGGGGTAGGGGCAGATACGCAGTATTTT,CASSRGGVGADTQYF
TRBV7-9,-,TRBJ2-5,many,TGTGCCAGCAGCTTAGGCCGCGGGGCAGGGAAGTCGGAGACCCAGTACTTC,CASSLGRGAGKSETQYF
TRBV29-1,TRBD1,TRBJ1-5,many,TGCAGCGTTAGGACAGGGGAACAGCCCCAGCATTTT,CSVRTGEQPQHF
TRBV7-6,-,TRBJ2-3,few,TGTGCCAGCAGCAACATACAGTTTCGCACAGATACGCAGTATTTT,CASSNIQFRTDTQYF
TRBV6-2/TRBV6-3,-,TRBJ2-5,-,TGTGCCAGCAGTTACATCGGGGGAGAGACCCAGTACTTC,CASSYIGGETQYF
TRBV5-1,TRBD1,TRBJ2-2,-,TGCGCCAGCAGCACCGGACAGGGCACCGGGGAGCTGTTTTTT,CASSTGQGTGELFF
TRBV5-1,TRBD1,TRBJ2-2,many,TGCGCCAGCAGCAAAGGGACAGCGAACACCGGGGAGCTGTTTTTT,CASSKGTANTGELFF
TRBV7-9,-,TRBJ2-3,few,TGTGCCAGCAGCTTCAAGCGGACTAGCACAGATACGCAGTATTTT,CASSFKRTSTDTQYF
TRBV5-1,-,TRBJ2-1,many,TGCGCCAGCAGCGCACAGGGTCACGACTACAATGAGCAGTTCTTC,CASSAQGHDYNEQFF
TRBV4-1,-,TRBJ1-2,few,TGCGCCAGCAGCCAAGAGGCCAGACGAGCTAACTATGGCTACACCTTC,CASSQEARRANYGYTF
TRBV11-2,-,TRBJ2-5,-,TGTGCCAGCAGCTCCGCAGGGGTTGGGTGGGAGACCCAGTACTTC,CASSSAGVGWETQYF
TRBV7-2,TRBD2,TRBJ2-1,few,TGTGCCAGCAGCTTAGTCGGGACTACGCAGTTCTTC,CASSLVGTTQFF
TRBV7-3,-,TRBJ2-5,-,TGTGCCAGCAGCTTCGGGGGAAGGGAAGAGACCCAGTACTTC,CASSFGGREETQYF
TRBV6-4,-,TRBJ2-3,-,TGTGCCAGCAGTGACCATCTGGGGGTACTGTATTTT,CASSDHLGVLYF
TRBV6-1,TRBD1,TRBJ2-3,-,TGTGCCAGCAGCGGACAGGGGCGGTTGGGCCCCACAGATACGCAGTATTTT,CASSGQGRLGPTDTQYF
TRBV6-5,-,TRBJ2-3,-,TGTGCCAGCAGTTACTACGGCGCGCATAAGGAGTATTTT,CASSYYGAHKEYF
TRBV4-1,-,TRBJ2-7,few,TGCGCCAGCAGCCCACCCCGGAATGCCTACGAGCAGTACTTC,CASSPPRNAYEQYF
TRBV4-1,-,TRBJ2-3,-,TGCGCCAGCAGCCAAGGGGCTAGCATCACAGATACGCAGTATTTT,CASSQGASITDTQYF
TRBV20-1,-,TRBJ1-5,few,TGCAGTGCTAGAGTTGGGTCAGTCAATCAGCCCCAGCATTTT,CSARVGSVNQPQHF
TRBV20-1,-,TRBJ2-5,few,TGCAGTGCTAGCTCGGCTTCAGAGACCCAGTACTTC,CSASSASETQYF
TRBV29-1,-,TRBJ1-2,few,TGCAGCGTTGTATTCACCAACTATGGCTACACCTTC,CSVVFTNYGYTF
TRBV5-6,-,TRBJ2-7,-,TGTGCCAGCAGCCCGAACGGATTGGGGCAGTACTTC,CASSPNGLGQYF